The rows below give T cell receptor beta chains drawn from one sample of a study of T cell responses to AZD1222 COVID-19 vaccine. Measured with immunoSEQ multiplex PCR; TCRdb has only the in-frame clones, and not every one. The sample consists of 120,000 or so clones, about 92% of them appearing once. The sequencing used peripheral blood, collected on day 0 of MenACWY control vaccination. The receptors shown here come from an adult in good health. Each CDR3 is given with its conserved first and last residue. Each record gives: CDR3 protein, CDR3 DNA, V gene, D gene, clone size, J gene. D genes are given only for firm matches. Expanded clones get a size class; other rows say once, few or many, or leave the size out.

CASSQDLINSPLHF | TGCGCCAGCAGCCAAGACCTCATAAATTCACCCCTCCACTTT | TRBV4-1 | NA | NA | TRBJ1-6
CASSYSSLAGENEQFF | TGTGCCAGCAGTTACTCGAGTCTAGCGGGAGAGAATGAGCAGTTCTTC | TRBV6-6 | TRBD2 | NA | TRBJ2-1
CASRLVEGPTYNEQFF | TGTGCCAGCAGACTGGTCGAGGGGCCAACCTACAATGAGCAGTTCTTC | TRBV27 | NA | NA | TRBJ2-1
CAWSVSGVGREYSNQPQHF | TGTGCCTGGAGTGTATCCGGTGTTGGCAGAGAGTATAGCAATCAGCCCCAGCATTTT | TRBV30 | NA | NA | TRBJ1-5
CASSLNTGELFF | TGCGCCAGCAGCCTAAACACCGGGGAGCTGTTTTTT | TRBV5-1 | NA | NA | TRBJ2-2
CASSLRGGRANTEAFF | TGTGCCAGCAGCCTCCGAGGCGGGCGGGCGAACACTGAAGCTTTCTTT | TRBV7-3 | NA | NA | TRBJ1-1
CASSPWDTGELFF | TGTGCCAGCAGTCCCTGGGACACCGGGGAGCTGTTTTTT | TRBV12-3/TRBV12-4 | NA | NA | TRBJ2-2
CASSLSHLGNTIYF | TGTGCCAGCAGTTTATCACACCTTGGAAACACCATATATTTT | TRBV27 | NA | NA | TRBJ1-3
CASSRTRNTGELFF | TGTGCCAGCAGTCGCACCCGGAACACCGGGGAGCTGTTTTTT | TRBV6-5 | NA | NA | TRBJ2-2
CASSLSTAGGISYNEQFF | TGTGCCAGCAGTTTATCCACAGCGGGGGGTATATCCTACAATGAGCAGTTCTTC | TRBV27 | TRBD2 | NA | TRBJ2-1
CASTTTLLNYGYTF | TGCGCCAGCACCACGACACTCCTGAACTATGGCTACACCTTC | TRBV4-1 | NA | NA | TRBJ1-2
CASKEQANTGELFF | TGTGCCAGCAAGGAGCAGGCAAACACCGGGGAGCTGTTTTTT | TRBV2 | NA | NA | TRBJ2-2
CASSNTGKRSHEQYF | TGTGCCAGCAGCAACACAGGGAAAAGGTCCCACGAGCAGTACTTC | TRBV7-2 | NA | NA | TRBJ2-7
CASKAGWEETQYF | TGTGCCAGTAAGGCAGGTTGGGAAGAGACCCAGTACTTC | TRBV19 | NA | NA | TRBJ2-5
CASSLSLAGAYEQYF | TGTGCCAGCAGTTTGTCGCTAGCGGGAGCTTACGAGCAGTACTTC | TRBV28 | TRBD2 | NA | TRBJ2-7
CASIATSGNTIYF | TGTGCCAGCATTGCAACCTCTGGAAACACCATATATTTT | TRBV6-6 | NA | NA | TRBJ1-3
CASSPGQGGQPQHF | TGTGCCAGCAGTCCAGGACAGGGTGGACAGCCCCAGCATTTT | TRBV28 | TRBD1 | NA | TRBJ1-5
CSVPGRGSHTEAFF | TGCAGCGTTCCCGGTCGGGGCAGCCACACTGAAGCTTTCTTT | TRBV29-1 | NA | NA | TRBJ1-1
CASSNAPISEVFNQPQHF | TGTGCCAGTAGTAACGCCCCTATTTCAGAGGTGTTCAATCAGCCCCAGCATTTT | TRBV19 | NA | NA | TRBJ1-5
CASSSSGRNEKLFF | TGTGCCAGCAGTTCGTCAGGGAGAAATGAAAAACTGTTTTTT | TRBV6-5 | NA | NA | TRBJ1-4
CAIRGWGAGDNEQFF | TGTGCCATCAGAGGCTGGGGGGCCGGGGACAATGAGCAGTTCTTC | TRBV10-3 | NA | NA | TRBJ2-1
CASSSGQGQETQYF | TGTGCCAGCAGCTCCGGACAGGGCCAAGAGACCCAGTACTTC | TRBV11-2 | TRBD1 | once | TRBJ2-5
CASSLVFRRASFAGEQYF | TGTGCCAGCAGCTTAGTATTTCGGCGAGCATCCTTTGCGGGGGAGCAGTACTTC | TRBV7-2 | NA | NA | TRBJ2-7
CASSRGTGAKNTEAFF | TGTGCCAGCAGTCGAGGGACAGGGGCGAAGAACACTGAAGCTTTCTTT | TRBV27 | TRBD1 | NA | TRBJ1-1
CASSQARAGELFF | TGTGCCAGCAGCCAAGCTCGGGCCGGGGAGCTGTTTTTT | TRBV14 | NA | once | TRBJ2-2
CASSSTVNSPLHF | TGTGCCAGCAGCTCGACGGTTAATTCACCCCTCCACTTT | TRBV7-9 | NA | NA | TRBJ1-6
CASSPQREPGYNEQFF | TGTGCCAGCTCACCACAGCGGGAGCCTGGCTACAATGAGCAGTTCTTC | TRBV18 | TRBD2 | NA | TRBJ2-1
CASSNSHSYEQYF | TGTGCCAGCAGCAACAGCCACTCTTACGAGCAGTACTTC | TRBV14 | NA | NA | TRBJ2-7
CAGGTGGQETQYF | TGTGCCGGAGGGACTGGGGGTCAAGAGACCCAGTACTTC | TRBV30 | NA | NA | TRBJ2-5
CASSENRDTDTQYF | TGTGCCAGCAGTGAAAACAGAGACACAGATACGCAGTATTTT | TRBV2 | NA | NA | TRBJ2-3
CASSLVTGGNYGYTF | TGTGCCAGCAGCTTGGTGACAGGTGGGAACTATGGCTACACCTTC | TRBV5-4 | NA | NA | TRBJ1-2
CASSDNYSGNTIYF | TGTGCCAGCAGTGACAACTACTCTGGAAACACCATATATTTT | TRBV2 | NA | NA | TRBJ1-3
CASSLVLDRPEKLFF | TGTGCCAGCAGCTTAGTACTGGACCGGCCAGAAAAACTGTTTTTT | TRBV13 | NA | NA | TRBJ1-4
CASSLEANSNYGYTF | TGCGCCAGCAGCTTGGAGGCAAATTCTAACTATGGCTACACCTTC | TRBV5-1 | NA | NA | TRBJ1-2
CASSLPLTAYEQYF | TGTGCCAGCAGCTTACCACTAACGGCCTACGAGCAGTACTTC | TRBV11-2 | NA | NA | TRBJ2-7
CASSLVSIYHEQFF | TGTGCCAGCAGCTTGGTTAGCATCTATCATGAGCAGTTCTTC | TRBV5-6 | NA | once | TRBJ2-1
CASSSGDSSSYEQYF | TGTGCCAGCAGCTCGGGGGACAGCAGCTCCTACGAGCAGTACTTC | TRBV7-3 | NA | NA | TRBJ2-7
CASSEERATGELFF | TGTGCCAGCAGTGAAGAAAGGGCGACCGGGGAGCTGTTTTTT | TRBV6-1 | NA | NA | TRBJ2-2
CASSQEGTSGRFRELFF | TGTGCCAGCAGCCAAGAAGGGACTAGCGGAAGGTTTAGGGAGCTGTTTTTT | TRBV4-2 | TRBD2 | many | TRBJ2-2
CARDTPTNEKLFF | TGTGCCAGGGACACCCCAACTAATGAAAAACTGTTTTTT | TRBV6-4 | NA | NA | TRBJ1-4
CAIRSRDSDNSPLHF | TGTGCCATCAGATCCCGGGACAGCGATAATTCACCCCTCCACTTT | TRBV10-3 | TRBD1 | NA | TRBJ1-6
CASSRSSTDTQYF | TGTGCCAGCAGTCGTTCTAGCACAGATACGCAGTATTTT | TRBV6-5 | NA | once | TRBJ2-3
CATSVASGSGYEQYF | TGTGCCACCAGTGTGGCTAGCGGGAGTGGGTACGAGCAGTACTTC | TRBV24-1 | TRBD2 | NA | TRBJ2-7
CASSLLVGSYEQYF | TGTGCCAGCAGCTTGTTAGTAGGGTCCTACGAGCAGTACTTC | TRBV11-2 | NA | NA | TRBJ2-7
CASSQVYRVGSNEKLFF | TGCGCCAGCAGCCAAGTTTACAGGGTTGGGTCAAACGAAAAACTGTTTTTT | TRBV4-1 | NA | NA | TRBJ1-4
CASSYKTGRWQPQHF | TGTGCCAGCAGTTATAAGACAGGGCGTTGGCAGCCCCAGCATTTT | TRBV6-2/TRBV6-3 | TRBD1 | NA | TRBJ1-5
CASSLSGGSTDTQYF | TGCGCCAGCAGCTTGTCTGGCGGAAGCACAGATACGCAGTATTTT | TRBV5-1 | NA | NA | TRBJ2-3
CAIKAGAASGTDTQYF | TGTGCCATCAAGGCGGGAGCCGCTTCGGGCACAGATACGCAGTATTTT | TRBV10-3 | TRBD2 | NA | TRBJ2-3
CASSRHSTDTQYF | TGTGCCAGCAGCCGACACAGCACAGATACGCAGTATTTT | TRBV16 | NA | NA | TRBJ2-3
CAAGAGKNNEQFF | TGTGCCGCTGGGGCAGGGAAGAACAATGAGCAGTTCTTC | TRBV19 | NA | NA | TRBJ2-1